One sample yielded the 18 T cell receptor beta chains listed below, sequenced in a study of T cell repertoires in cytomegalovirus infection. Antigen specificity for these receptors is unknown. TCRdb called the reads again in MiXCR, with one record for every CDR3 protein. Of around 710,000 distinct CDR3 sequences listed, almost 30% are singletons. The sample consisted of cultured CD8+ T cells from PBMCs, taken from culture after CMV antigen stimulation. The receptors originated from a human donor in good health (CMV status not recorded). Some clones in this sample may be carry-over from other donors' samples.

This clonotype occurred a few times. The V call is TRBV9, the J call TRBJ1-4; D is unclear. Germline values: CDR1 SGDLS, CDR2 YYNGEE. There are 15 residues in the CDR3. Deletions cut 0 bases from V and 1 base from J, with 7 bases between. The CDR3 region has the DNA TGTGCCAGCAGCGTAGCGGGGATAACTAATGAAAAACTGTTTTTT. This sequence encodes CASSVAGITNEKLFF.

The chain has TRBV28 and TRBJ2-3; no firm D call. CDR1 MDHEN and CDR2 SYDVKM come from the germline V gene. The CDR3 covers 10 residues. V dropped 9 bases and J dropped 7 bases, with 8 bases sitting between them. The CDR3 sequence: CASSSHTQYF. CDR3 in DNA: TGTGCCAGTTCCTCCCATACGCAGTATTTT.

In the case of this clonotype: A read error may be the cause here, since a much bigger clone is one base away. This CDR3 is CASSLVYRLVGARSNNEQFF. CDR3 coding DNA: TGTGCCAGCAGCTTGGTCTATCGACTAGTGGGGGCCCGATCCAACAATGAGCAGTTCTTC. The rearrangement uses TRBV7-6 and TRBJ2-1; D could derive from TRBD1 or TRBD2 (6 bases each). Trimming stripped 3 bases from V and 5 bases from J, with 29 bases between. In germline, CDR1 is SGHVS, CDR2 FNYEAQ. The CDR3 covers 20 residues.

A few counts support this clonotype. CDR3 loop: CASSLGYGLMESPLHF. CDR3 bases: TGTGCCAGCAGCTTAGGATACGGTCTTATGGAGTCACCCCTCCACTTT. The chain carries TRBV7-6 and TRBJ1-6, with D uncertain. CDR3 size: 16 residues. The germline CDR1 and CDR2 sequences are SGHVS and FNYEAQ. The V gene lost 1 base and the J gene lost 10 bases, with 17 bases spanning the gap.

The chain has TRBV7-9 and TRBJ1-1; 8 bases map to TRBD1. Germline loops: CDR1 SEHNR, CDR2 FQNEAQ (reference sequence). The ends lost 1 base at V and 4 bases at J; junction bases unmatched: 11. The CDR3 runs to 17 residues. Here the CDR3 DNA reads TGTGCCAGCAGCTTAGGCACTTTACAGGGGGTAAGCACTGAAGCTTTCTTT. Its translation: CASSLGTLQGVSTEAFF.

This clonotype showed up many times. The rearrangement links TRBV7-9 to TRBJ2-2; 10 bases line up with TRBD1. CDR3 length: 15 amino acids. J was trimmed by 4 bases and V by 3 bases; bases with no gene match: 2. CDR1 and CDR2 from the germline V gene are SEHNR and FQNEAQ (reference sequence). The CDR3 sequence is CASSFRDRGTGELFF. CDR3 coding DNA: TGTGCCAGCAGCTTCCGGGACAGGGGCACCGGGGAGCTGTTTTTT.

This chain connects TRBV28 to TRBJ1-5; perhaps TRBD1 as D (5 bases). The V and J ends lost 5 bases and 4 bases respectively, with 21 bases between them. Germline-derived CDR1 and CDR2 are MDHEN and SYDVKM. The CDR3 is made up of 17 amino acids. The CDR3 sequence is CASSIPFAGALNQPQHF. The DNA for the CDR3 is TGTGCCAGCAGTATCCCCTTCGCCGGGGCGCTGAATCAGCCCCAGCATTTT.

The chain carries TRBV19 and TRBJ2-1, with 7 bases identical to TRBD2. The CDR3 consists of 15 residues. CDR1 and CDR2 (germline): LNHDA, SQIVND (reference sequence). The V and J ends lost 3 bases and 7 bases, in that order; junction bases with no gene match: 9. CDR3 nucleotides: TGTGCCAGTAGTATCGCGGGGGTGGGGGGGAATGAGCAGTTCTTC. Its protein product is CASSIAGVGGNEQFF. Variable domain in full (rest from reference TRBV19 and TRBJ2-1): DGGITQSPKYLFRKEGQNVTLSCEQNLNHDAMYWYRQDPGQGLRLIYYSQIVNDFQKGDIAEGYSVSREKKESFPLTVTSAQKNPTAFYLCASSIAGVGGNEQFFGPGTRLTVL.

The chain carries TRBV20-1 and TRBJ1-5, with 7 bases that match TRBD1. CDR1 is DFQATT, CDR2 SNEGSKA, per germline (reference sequence). Trimming took 5 bases from V and 1 from J; bases not matched to a gene: 11. This CDR3 is built from 16 residues. CDR3 loop: CSALREGARSNQPQHF. The CDR3 nucleotides read TGCAGTGCTCTTAGGGAGGGGGCTCGGAGCAATCAGCCCCAGCATTTT.

This clonotype was counted ten times or more. V and J are TRBV10-3 and TRBJ2-1; 8 bases map to TRBD2. After removal of 6 bases from V and 2 bases from J, the junction contained 6 bases not matched to a gene. Looked up from germline, CDR1 is ENHRY and CDR2 is SYGVKD. CDR3 size: 15 residues. CDR3: CAIRTTGGPYNEQFF. Written as DNA, the CDR3 is TGTGCCATCAGAACGACGGGGGGGCCCTACAATGAGCAGTTCTTC.

V and J are TRBV6-1 and TRBJ1-1; TRBD1 matches 8 bases. The V and J ends lost 7 bases and 5 bases, in that order; junction bases with no gene match: 9. The CDR3 spans 14 residues. Germline assignment: CDR1 MNHNS and CDR2 SASEGT. The CDR3 nucleotides are TGTGCCAGCACCCCTATGACAGGGGAGACTGAAGCTTTCTTT. Amino acid sequence: CASTPMTGETEAFF.

This clonotype appeared a few times. The chain joins TRBV19 to TRBJ1-5, with 7 positions matching TRBD1. Germline CDR1 reads LNHDA; CDR2 reads SQIVND (reference sequence). The CDR3 extends over 13 amino acids. Losses at the gene ends were 6 bases for V and 6 bases for J; bases not matched to a gene: 5. CDR3 protein: CASSGQVTQPQHF. DNA of the CDR3: TGTGCCAGTAGCGGACAGGTGACTCAGCCCCAGCATTTT.

This clonotype was detected only a few times. V usage is TRBV6-1 and J usage is TRBJ1-4, with 7 bases matching TRBD1. Trimming removed 4 bases from V and 13 bases from J; junction bases left unmatched: 9. Germline V gene sequence: CDR1 MNHNS, CDR2 SASEGT. The CDR3 loop spans 13 amino acids. The CDR3 nucleotides read TGTGCCAGCAGTGCCGGGACAGTTTTAGGACTGTTTTTT. Its translation is CASSAGTVLGLFF.

There are many counts of this clonotype. The chain recombines TRBV7-8 with TRBJ1-4; D ambiguous. The V and J ends lost 1 base and 0 bases respectively, with 12 bases between them. This CDR3 has 17 residues. Germline CDR1 and CDR2: SGHVS and FQNEAQ. CDR3 DNA: TGTGCCAGCAGCTTAGAATCGGGGTTTGCAACTAATGAAAAACTGTTTTTT. This gives the protein CASSLESGFATNEKLFF.

Here the CDR3 reads CASSNPGTGATEQYF. CDR3 in DNA: TGTGCCAGCAGTAACCCGGGGACAGGGGCCACTGAGCAGTACTTC. The chain recombines TRBV12-3 or TRBV12-4 with TRBJ2-7; 10 nucleotides match TRBD1. The CDR3 is 15 residues long. Unmatched junction bases numbered 11, after V lost 5 bases and J lost 7 bases.

J is TRBJ1-5 and V is TRBV27, with D possibly matching TRBD1 (6 bases). CDR1 and CDR2 from the germline V gene are MNHEY and SMNVEV (reference sequence). The CDR3 is 14 residues long. V was cut by 3 bases and J by 5 bases, with 11 bases left in between. CDR3 region: CASSFSGGHQPQHF. The CDR3 DNA reads as TGTGCCAGCAGTTTCAGCGGGGGGCATCAGCCCCAGCATTTT.

This clonotype was counted between two and nine times. The rearrangement links TRBV27 to TRBJ1-1, with D unclear. With 2 bases removed from V and 3 bases from J, the gap between germline ends came to 10 bases. CDR1 is MNHEY, CDR2 SMNVEV, per germline (reference sequence). The CDR3 loop spans 14 amino acids. CDR3 amino acids: CASSLDVLDTEAFF. The CDR3 bases are TGTGCCAGCAGTTTAGATGTTTTGGACACTGAAGCTTTCTTT.

The J gene is TRBJ2-5, the V gene TRBV7-9, with no clear D. The CDR3 sequence is 14 residues long. The ends were cut back, 1 base at V and 3 bases at J, with 9 bases in the middle. From germline, CDR1 is SEHNR and CDR2 FQNEAQ (reference sequence). CDR3 DNA: TGTGCCAGCAGCTTAGGGGGATTTGAAGAGACCCAGTACTTC. This encodes CASSLGGFEETQYF.